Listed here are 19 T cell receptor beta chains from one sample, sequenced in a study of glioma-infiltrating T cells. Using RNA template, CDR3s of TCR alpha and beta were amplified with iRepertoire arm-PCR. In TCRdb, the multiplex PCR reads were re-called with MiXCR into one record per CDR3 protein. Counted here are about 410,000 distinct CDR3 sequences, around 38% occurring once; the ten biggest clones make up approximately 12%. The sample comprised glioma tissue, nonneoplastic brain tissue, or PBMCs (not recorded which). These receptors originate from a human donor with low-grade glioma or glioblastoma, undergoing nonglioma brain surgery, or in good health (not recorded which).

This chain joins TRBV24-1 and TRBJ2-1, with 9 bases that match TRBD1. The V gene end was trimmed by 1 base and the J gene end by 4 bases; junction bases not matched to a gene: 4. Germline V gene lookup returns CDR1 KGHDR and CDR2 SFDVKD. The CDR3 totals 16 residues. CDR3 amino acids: CATSDFGTGKYNEQFF. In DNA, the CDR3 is TGTGCCACCAGTGATTTCGGGACAGGGAAATACAATGAGCAGTTCTTC.

CDR3 sequence: CASSLGGGLYEQYF. CDR3 DNA sequence: TGTGCCAGCAGCTTAGGTGGGGGACTTTACGAGCAGTACTTC. The chain recombines TRBV28 with TRBJ2-7, with D possibly matching TRBD2 (6 bases). Germline CDR1 and CDR2: MDHEN and SYDVKM. This CDR3 region has 14 residues. V was clipped by 6 bases and J by 4 bases, with 16 bases between them.

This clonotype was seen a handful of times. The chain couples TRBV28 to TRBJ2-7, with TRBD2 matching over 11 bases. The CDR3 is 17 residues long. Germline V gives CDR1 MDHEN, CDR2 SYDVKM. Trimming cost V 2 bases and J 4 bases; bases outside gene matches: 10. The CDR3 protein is CASSLPQLAGVLYEQYF. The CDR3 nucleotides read TGTGCCAGCAGTTTACCCCAACTAGCGGGAGTATTGTACGAGCAGTACTTC.

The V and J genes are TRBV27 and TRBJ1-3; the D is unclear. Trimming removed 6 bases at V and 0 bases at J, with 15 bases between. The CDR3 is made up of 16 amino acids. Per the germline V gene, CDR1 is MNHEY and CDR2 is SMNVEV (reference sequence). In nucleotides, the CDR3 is TGTGCCAGCAGCCCAGCCCACGGAAACTCTGGAAACACCATATATTTT. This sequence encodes CASSPAHGNSGNTIYF.

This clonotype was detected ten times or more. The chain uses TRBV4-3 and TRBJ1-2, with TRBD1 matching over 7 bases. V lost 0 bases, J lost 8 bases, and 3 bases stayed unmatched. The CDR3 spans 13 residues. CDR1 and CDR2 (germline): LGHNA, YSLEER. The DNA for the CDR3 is TGCGCCAGCAGCCAAGAGGGACAGACGGGCTACACCTTC. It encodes CASSQEGQTGYTF.

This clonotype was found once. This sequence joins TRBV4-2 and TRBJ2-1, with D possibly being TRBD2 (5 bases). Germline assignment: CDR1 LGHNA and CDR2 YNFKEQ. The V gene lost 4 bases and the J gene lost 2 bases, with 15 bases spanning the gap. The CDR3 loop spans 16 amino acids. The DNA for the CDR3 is TGTGCCAGCAGCCTAAGGGTAGGCGGGCCCTACAATGAGCAGTTCTTC. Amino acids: CASSLRVGGPYNEQFF.

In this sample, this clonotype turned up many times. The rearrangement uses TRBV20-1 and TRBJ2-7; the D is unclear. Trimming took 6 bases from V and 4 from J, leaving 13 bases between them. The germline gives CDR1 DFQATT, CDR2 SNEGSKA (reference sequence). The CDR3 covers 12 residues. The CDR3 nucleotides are TGCAGTGCCCGGCAAGGGTTTTACGAGCAGTACTTC. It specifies CSARQGFYEQYF.

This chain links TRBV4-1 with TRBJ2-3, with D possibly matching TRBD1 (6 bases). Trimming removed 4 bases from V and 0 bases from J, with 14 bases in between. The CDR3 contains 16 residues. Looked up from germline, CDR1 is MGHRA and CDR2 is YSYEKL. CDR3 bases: TGCGCCAGCAGCCTAGTGCCGGGACATAGCACAGATACGCAGTATTTT. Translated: CASSLVPGHSTDTQYF.

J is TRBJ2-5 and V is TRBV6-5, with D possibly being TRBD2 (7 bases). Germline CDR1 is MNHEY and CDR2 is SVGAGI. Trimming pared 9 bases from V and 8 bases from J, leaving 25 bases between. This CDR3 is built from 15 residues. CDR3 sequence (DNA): TGTGCCAGAAGTGCCCTCGGACTAGGGGGAGACACCCAGTACTTC. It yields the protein CARSALGLGGDTQYF.

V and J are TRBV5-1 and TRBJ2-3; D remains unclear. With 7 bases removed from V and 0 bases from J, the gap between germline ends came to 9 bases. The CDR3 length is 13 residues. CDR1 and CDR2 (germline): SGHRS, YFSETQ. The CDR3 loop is CASCRTSTDTQYF. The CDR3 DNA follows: TGCGCCAGCTGCCGGACCAGCACAGATACGCAGTATTTT.

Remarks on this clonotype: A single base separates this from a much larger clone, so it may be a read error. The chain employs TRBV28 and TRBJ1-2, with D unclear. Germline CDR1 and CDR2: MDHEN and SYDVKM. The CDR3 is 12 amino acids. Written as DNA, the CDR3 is TGTGCCAGCGGTTTATCTAACTATGGCTACACCTTC. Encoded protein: CASGLSNYGYTF.

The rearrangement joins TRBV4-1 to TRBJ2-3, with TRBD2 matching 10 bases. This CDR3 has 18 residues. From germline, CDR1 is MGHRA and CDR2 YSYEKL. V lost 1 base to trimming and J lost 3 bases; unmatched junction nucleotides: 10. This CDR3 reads CASSQVLRTSGPTDTQYF. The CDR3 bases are TGCGCCAGCAGCCAAGTTCTTCGGACTAGCGGACCAACAGATACGCAGTATTTT.

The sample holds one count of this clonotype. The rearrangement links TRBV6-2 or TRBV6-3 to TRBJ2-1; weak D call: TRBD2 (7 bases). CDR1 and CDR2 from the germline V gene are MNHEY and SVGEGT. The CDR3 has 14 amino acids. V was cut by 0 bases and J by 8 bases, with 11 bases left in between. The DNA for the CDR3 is TGTGCCAGCAGTTACTCGACGGGGGGCGATGAGCAGTTCTTC. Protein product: CASSYSTGGDEQFF.

The chain's CDR3 is CASSQARAGGLYEQYF. CDR3 in DNA: TGCGCCAGCAGCCAAGCCCGGGCGGGAGGGCTGTACGAGCAGTACTTC. The chain employs TRBV4-1 and TRBJ2-7, with 9 positions matching TRBD2. V shed 1 base, J shed 4 bases, and the junction held 8 bases outside the gene matches. The CDR3 is 16 residues long. Germline V gene lookup returns CDR1 MGHRA and CDR2 YSYEKL.

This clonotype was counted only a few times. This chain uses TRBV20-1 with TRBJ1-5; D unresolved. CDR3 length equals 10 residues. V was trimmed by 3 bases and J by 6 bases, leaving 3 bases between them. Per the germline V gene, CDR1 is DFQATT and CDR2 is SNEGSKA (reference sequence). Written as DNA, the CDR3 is TGCAGTGCTAGTAGTCAGCCCCAGCATTTT. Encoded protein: CSASSQPQHF.

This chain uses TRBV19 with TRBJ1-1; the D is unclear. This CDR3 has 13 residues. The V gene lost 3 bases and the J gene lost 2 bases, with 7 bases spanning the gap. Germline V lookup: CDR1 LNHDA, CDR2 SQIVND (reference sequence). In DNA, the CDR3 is TGTGCCAGTAGTATGAAGATTAACACTGAAGCTTTCTTT. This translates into CASSMKINTEAFF.

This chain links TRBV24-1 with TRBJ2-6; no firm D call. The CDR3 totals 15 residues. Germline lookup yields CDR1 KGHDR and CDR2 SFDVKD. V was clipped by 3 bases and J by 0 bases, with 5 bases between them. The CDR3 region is CATSDSASGANVLTF. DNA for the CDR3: TGTGCCACCAGTGATAGCGCCTCTGGGGCCAACGTCCTGACTTTC.

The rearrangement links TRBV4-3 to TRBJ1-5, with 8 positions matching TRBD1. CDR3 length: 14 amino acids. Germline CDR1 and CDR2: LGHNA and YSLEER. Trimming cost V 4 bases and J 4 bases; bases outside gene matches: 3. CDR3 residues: CASSRDRGNQPQHF. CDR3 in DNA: TGCGCCAGCAGCCGAGACAGGGGAAATCAGCCCCAGCATTTT.

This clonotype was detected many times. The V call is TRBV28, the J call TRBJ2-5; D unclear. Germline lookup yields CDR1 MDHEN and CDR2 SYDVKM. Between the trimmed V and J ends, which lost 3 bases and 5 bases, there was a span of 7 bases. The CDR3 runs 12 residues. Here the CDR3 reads CASSFADETQYF. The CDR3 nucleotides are TGTGCCAGCAGTTTTGCAGACGAGACCCAGTACTTC.